This T cell receptor (beta chain) is from a study of blood T cell repertoires in COVID-19 (dated by TCRdb to about 2020). For the wider study: Samples from collaborators originated in the United States, Italy and Spain and spanned both the acute and convalescent phases of COVID-19. The prospective study material was composed of cDNA or gDNA derived from T cells, B-cell-depleted T cells, or PBMCs. Subjects who had been exposed to COVID-19, were actively infected with it, or had recovered from it provided the deeply sampled blood TCRbeta repertoires that made up the dataset. The repertoires were released in a freely available public database intended as a resource for research on the immune response to SARS-CoV-2. The samples were drawn from two sources: the first 160 participants of the ongoing ImmuneRACE study, and some 1,300 subjects contributed by 6 global collaborators. The sample metadata nearly always contained a de-identified subject ID, COVID-19 status, age in years and sex. HLA class I and class II types, where available, came from metadata supplied by the sample provider rather than from assay-based typing.

Whole blood was collected in K2EDTA tubes by collaborating institutions according to the institutions' own protocols. Collaborator samples were shipped for TCRbeta analysis as frozen whole blood, isolated PBMCs, or DNA extracted from either sample type. TCRbeta CDR3 regions were amplified from genomic DNA by means of the immunoSEQ Assay, a bias-controlled multiplex PCR. Turning to the authors' computational methods: Nucleated cell counts per sample were estimated from amplification of reference gene primers within the assay. To quantify the absolute abundance of each unique TCRbeta CDR3 rearrangement, sequence reads were collapsed and filtered. Productive Simpson clonality was computed per sample as the square root of Simpson's diversity index over productive rearrangements. Held by TCRdb, this immuneACCESS table contains in-frame sequences only and omits some clones. Under half of the omission traces to an unresolved V gene where checked; the cause of the rest is unknown. That table gives V, J and clone size, and the DNA gave D and trimming. For this sample the table gives about 170,000 clones, of which approximately 83% were detected only once. About 11% of the sample goes to the ten largest clones.

The paper's findings and limits, for the study overall: The quantity of clinical and demographic metadata differed by source and by participant and was supplied without curation.

In regard to this clone: Its antigen is currently not known. Nothing much larger sits one base from this clone, and base qualities are not available.

Reading from cysteine to phenylalanine, the CDR3 counts 16 amino acids. The only DNA kept is the CDR3, 48 bases in frame from the first base. In the germline V gene, CDR1 corresponds to MNHNS and CDR2 to SASEGT. Between the V and J ends, shortened by 3 bases and 0 bases respectively, the junction contains 14 bases. The sequenced sample was peripheral blood. This sequence originates from a man aged 65 to 85 with active or convalescent COVID-19. The chain uses TRBV6-1 and TRBJ1-1; the D gene cannot be resolved reliably. The DNA is as follows: TGTGCCAGCAGTGATTTCTGGCCGATGATGAACACTGAAGCTTTCTTT. The translation is CASSDFWPMMNTEAFF.